The clone carrying this T cell receptor (beta chain) was observed a handful of times. This specimen comes from a study of blood T cells in healthy people across ages. Using a J-beta primer mix together with a sample-barcoded 5' primer, a second PCR was run for about 6 to 12 cycles. TCRdb re-analysed the 5' RACE reads in MiXCR, keeping a single row per CDR3 protein. The sample has 600,000 to 1,000,000 distinct CDR3 sequences, 25% seen once. The germline V and J ends were trimmed by 3 bases and 11 bases, with 22 bases remaining between them. The length of the CDR3 is 15 residues. These data are also associated with another study on T cells of mothers and their children.

This chain uses TRBV12-3 or TRBV12-4 with TRBJ2-5; weak D call: TRBD2 (6 bases). The sequenced sample consisted of blood. This clonotype was obtained from a boy between 10 and 17 years old in good health. CDR3 nucleotides: TGTGCCAGCAGTTTCATCGGGCAGTCAAGGAGGGAGCAGTACTTC. Translating gives CASSFIGQSRREQYF.